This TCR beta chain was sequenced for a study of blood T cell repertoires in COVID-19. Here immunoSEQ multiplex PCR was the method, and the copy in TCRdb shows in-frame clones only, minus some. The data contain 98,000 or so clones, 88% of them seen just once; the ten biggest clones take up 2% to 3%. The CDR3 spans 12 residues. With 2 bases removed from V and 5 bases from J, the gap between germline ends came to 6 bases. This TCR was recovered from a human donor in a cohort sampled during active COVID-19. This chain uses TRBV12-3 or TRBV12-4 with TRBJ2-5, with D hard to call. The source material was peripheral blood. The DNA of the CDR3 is TGTGCCAGCAGTTTAATCCCTGAGACCCAGTACTTC. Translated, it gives CASSLIPETQYF.